This TCR beta chain was documented in a study of blood T cell repertoires in COVID-19. Looking at the study overall: Sites in the United States, Italy and Spain provided acute and convalescent COVID-19 samples. Nucleic acid was either cDNA or gDNA, and it came from T cells, B-cell-depleted T cells, or PBMCs.

CDR1 and CDR2 from the germline V gene are ENHRY and SYGVKD. This CDR3 contains 15 residues. After removal of 2 bases from V and 5 bases from J, the junction contained 7 bases not matched to a gene. Study processing details: Using reference gene primer amplification, nucleated cell counts were estimated. Clones were sequenced by immunoSEQ multiplex PCR, and TCRdb holds only the in-frame ones, with some missing. V and J calls and clone size are as listed in that table; D and trimming were resolved from the DNA. Altogether 250,000 to 350,000 clones are present, 70% to 90% being singletons, with the ten largest covering around an eighth.

The chain joins TRBV10-3 to TRBJ2-7; TRBD1 matches at 9 bases. This TCR derives from a woman aged 55-69 years with acute or convalescent COVID-19. Input material: peripheral blood. CDR3 in DNA: TGTGCCATCAGTGAGGATGGGACAGGGCGCCACGAGCAGTACTTC. As protein: CAISEDGTGRHEQYF.